A selection of T cell receptor beta chains follows, all from one sample in a study of T cell responses to AZD1222 COVID-19 vaccine. TCRdb's copy holds only in-frame clones and misses some; the assay was immunoSEQ multiplex PCR. The sample carries about 130,000 clones, more than 75% recorded once. The starting material was peripheral blood, obtained on day 0 of AZD1222 vaccination. The receptors stem from an adult in good health. CDR3s include the opening cysteine and the closing phenylalanine or tryptophan. A D gene is named only where the DNA matches it firmly. The size entry is marked missing in some rows and otherwise reads once, few, many or a size class.

TRBV6-5	TRBJ1-6	-	-	TGTGCCAGCAGTCGAACGAAGGAAGGTAGTTCACCCCTCCACTTT	CASSRTKEGSSPLHF
TRBV28	TRBJ2-4	-	-	TGTGCCAGCAGTTTAGATCTAGGGGCACAAAACATTCAGTACTTC	CASSLDLGAQNIQYF
TRBV19	TRBJ2-2	-	-	TGTGCCAGTAGGAGGAGGGGGCCGGCCGGGGAGCTGTTTTTT	CASRRRGPAGELFF
TRBV24-1	TRBJ2-1	TRBD1	-	TGTGCCACCAGTGACCCGACAGGGAAACCGTACAATGAGCAGTTCTTC	CATSDPTGKPYNEQFF
TRBV28	TRBJ1-2	TRBD1	-	TGTGCCAGCAGTGGGACAGCCCAGGGGGATGGCTACACCTTC	CASSGTAQGDGYTF
TRBV12-3/TRBV12-4	TRBJ1-4	TRBD1	-	TGTGCTCAGGCCAGGGACAGTAATGAAAAACTGTTTTTT	CAQARDSNEKLFF
TRBV29-1	TRBJ2-5	-	-	TGCAGCGTTCAGAGACGACTAGAAATAGAGACCCAGTACTTC	CSVQRRLEIETQYF
TRBV7-9	TRBJ1-5	-	-	TGTGCCAGCAGCCCCTCTGGGGTCGCAATAAAGCCCCAGCATTTT	CASSPSGVAIKPQHF
TRBV25-1	TRBJ1-5	-	-	TGTGCCAGCAGTGAAAGGGCAGGAGGAAATAGCAATCAGCCCCAGCATTTT	CASSERAGGNSNQPQHF
TRBV5-1	TRBJ1-1	TRBD1	-	TGCGCCAGCAGCTACGACAGTCTTGGAGGGGGCACTCAAGCTTTCTTT	CASSYDSLGGGTQAFF
TRBV29-1	TRBJ1-1	-	-	TGCAGCGTTCGCCCGGACTGGGGCAGCACTGAAGCTTTCTTT	CSVRPDWGSTEAFF
TRBV18	TRBJ2-7	-	-	TGTGCCAGCTCACCGCCGGGGACGGTGGAAGTTGAGCAGTACTTC	CASSPPGTVEVEQYF
TRBV30	TRBJ1-5	TRBD1	-	TGTGCCTGGGGTGGACAGGGGAACGGGCAGCCCCAGCATTTT	CAWGGQGNGQPQHF
TRBV6-1	TRBJ2-1	-	-	TGTGCCAGCAGTGAATCTCCGGGATCCCGTCAGTTCTTC	CASSESPGSRQFF
TRBV28	TRBJ1-5	TRBD1	-	TGTGCCAGCAGCCGGCTACAGGGGGCAGTTAATCAGCCCCAGCATTTT	CASSRLQGAVNQPQHF
TRBV5-4	TRBJ1-4	-	-	TGTGCCAGCAGCTTGATCGGGGATGGAGAAAAACTGTTTTTT	CASSLIGDGEKLFF
TRBV5-8	TRBJ1-2	-	-	TGTGCCAGCAGCTTGGTTACGGGGAAGGATGGCTACACCTTC	CASSLVTGKDGYTF
TRBV29-1	TRBJ1-2	TRBD1	-	TGCAGCGTGGACAGGAGGGTAGAAGGCTACACCTTC	CSVDRRVEGYTF
TRBV5-6	TRBJ1-2	-	-	TGTGCCAGCAGCTTCAGGACAGAATTTGGCTACACCTTC	CASSFRTEFGYTF
TRBV6-1	TRBJ1-3	-	-	TGTGCCAGCAGTGAATTATGGACGGGAAACACCATATATTTT	CASSELWTGNTIYF
TRBV5-1	TRBJ2-2	-	-	TGCGCCAGCAGCTTGGCCACAAACACCGGGGAGCTGTTTTTT	CASSLATNTGELFF
TRBV30	TRBJ1-6	-	-	TGTGCCTGGACCCAGAGGGCCCTTAATTCACCCCTCCACTTT	CAWTQRALNSPLHF
TRBV14	TRBJ2-3	-	-	TGTGCCAGCAGCCAAGGGTCTAGCAGGCTCACAGATACGCAGTATTTT	CASSQGSSRLTDTQYF
TRBV27	TRBJ1-2	-	-	TGTGCCACCAAAACCCTTCTGGGCCCTAGGGATGGCTATGGCTACACCTTC	CATKTLLGPRDGYGYTF
TRBV5-1	TRBJ1-3	-	-	TGCGCCAGCAGCTTGGCTGGAGAACCCTCTGGAAACACCATATATTTT	CASSLAGEPSGNTIYF
TRBV5-4	TRBJ2-2	-	few	TGTGCCAGCAGCTTGGGTGGGCGTACGTCGAACACCGGGGAGCTGTTTTTT	CASSLGGRTSNTGELFF
TRBV29-1	TRBJ2-5	TRBD1	-	TGCAGCGTTAGAGGGGGCTTCCAAGAGACCCAGTACTTC	CSVRGGFQETQYF
TRBV28	TRBJ1-5	-	-	TGTGCCAGCAGTTTAGATGGGTGGTTTCAGCCCCAGCATTTT	CASSLDGWFQPQHF
TRBV19	TRBJ1-1	TRBD1	-	TGTGCCAGTACCAGGGACAGATTGAACACTGAAGCTTTCTTT	CASTRDRLNTEAFF
TRBV5-1	TRBJ2-7	TRBD1	-	TGCGCCAGCAGCCGTGGGGGACAGGGGCACGAGCAGTACTTC	CASSRGGQGHEQYF
TRBV19	TRBJ1-4	-	-	TGTGCCAGTAGTCGGGACGTAGATTATAACGGAAAACTGTTTTTT	CASSRDVDYNGKLFF
TRBV24-1	TRBJ2-2	-	-	TGTGCCACCAGTTCCACAGTCTACACCGGGGAGCTGTTTTTT	CATSSTVYTGELFF
TRBV7-9	TRBJ2-3	TRBD2	-	TGTGCCAGCAGCCATACCGTTCTAGCGGGAGGCACAGATACGCAGTATTTT	CASSHTVLAGGTDTQYF
TRBV11-2	TRBJ2-7	-	-	TGTGCCAGCAGCTTAGATGGGGGCGTGTCCTACGAGCAGTACTTC	CASSLDGGVSYEQYF
TRBV4-1	TRBJ2-1	-	-	TGCGCTAGCAGGGGGGCAGGGATAGGCAATGAGCAGTTCTTC	CASRGAGIGNEQFF
TRBV5-5	TRBJ1-3	-	-	TGTGCCAGCAGTCCTCGCACCTCTAAGACCTACTCTGGAAACACCATATATTTT	CASSPRTSKTYSGNTIYF
TRBV29-1	TRBJ2-5	-	-	TGCAGCGCCGAGACCCCAAGAGGGTTCCAAGAGACCCAGTACTTC	CSAETPRGFQETQYF
TRBV28	TRBJ1-6	-	-	TGTGCCAGCAGGGCCTCCTATAATTCACCCCTCCACTTT	CASRASYNSPLHF
TRBV2	TRBJ1-1	-	-	TGTGCCAGCAGTGAAACCAGGGGTGAAGCTTTCTTT	CASSETRGEAFF
TRBV5-1	TRBJ2-3	TRBD1	-	TGCGCCAGCAGCCCTGGACAGGGTCTTTTAGGGGATACGCAGTATTTT	CASSPGQGLLGDTQYF
TRBV4-2	TRBJ2-3	-	-	TGTGCCAGCAGCCAAGAGACGGAACGCACAGATACGCAGTATTTT	CASSQETERTDTQYF
TRBV19	TRBJ1-1	-	-	TGTGCCAGTAGTGTCCCTCCCGGGCGATTAAACACTGAAGCTTTCTTT	CASSVPPGRLNTEAFF
TRBV7-9	TRBJ2-5	-	-	TGTGCCAGCAGCTTAGTCACCTGGAAGGGCCAAGAGACCCAGTACTTC	CASSLVTWKGQETQYF
TRBV18	TRBJ1-1	-	-	TGTGCCAGCTCACCACCGAGGCGGCGGGGGAACACTGAAGCTTTCTTT	CASSPPRRRGNTEAFF
TRBV12-3/TRBV12-4	TRBJ1-2	-	-	TGTGCCAGCAGTTACAGGGCGGCTGGCTACACCTTC	CASSYRAAGYTF
TRBV13	TRBJ1-2	TRBD1	-	TGTGCCAGCAGCTTCTACCGGGACAGGGGTCCATCATCGATCTATGGCTACACCTTC	CASSFYRDRGPSSIYGYTF
TRBV7-9	TRBJ1-1	-	-	TGTGCCAGCAGCTCCCGACCGGAAACTGAAGCTTTCTTT	CASSSRPETEAFF
TRBV4-2	TRBJ1-6	-	-	TGTGCCAGCAGCCAAGATACTACTGCAGGGACGGGTTCACCCCTCCACTTT	CASSQDTTAGTGSPLHF
TRBV9	TRBJ1-6	-	-	TGTGCCAGCAGCGTCTTCTCCGCGGGCAGGGACGGTTCACCCCTCCACTTT	CASSVFSAGRDGSPLHF
TRBV7-3	TRBJ2-1	TRBD2	-	TGTGCCAGCAGCTTAACCGTTAGCGGGGGGGCTCGTAATGAGCAGTTCTTC	CASSLTVSGGARNEQFF
TRBV14	TRBJ2-3	-	few	TGTGCCAGCAGCCGCGCCACGAACAGAGGCCCGACAGATACGCAGTATTTT	CASSRATNRGPTDTQYF
TRBV30	TRBJ1-1	-	-	TGTGCCTGGAGTGTCGGAGGGACTCCCACTGAAGCTTTCTTT	CAWSVGGTPTEAFF